The clone carrying this TCR beta chain was counted only a few times. Its specificity is unknown. The sample belongs to a study of shared clonotypes between healthy human individuals. Profiled with immunoSEQ multiplex PCR; TCRdb holds only in-frame clones, not every one. The data contain 2,500,000 or so clones, 92% of them singletons. The germline CDR1 and CDR2 sequences are GTSNPN and SVGIG (reference sequence). The CDR3 covers 14 residues. The germline V and J ends were trimmed by 3 bases and 11 bases, with 19 bases remaining between them. General study findings and limits: Clonotype sharing among donors was expected to depend on sequencing depth.

The sequence was obtained from a man younger than 35 in good health. Some clones in this sample may be carry-over from other donors' samples. The genes are TRBV30 and TRBJ1-4; D ambiguous. Sequenced sample: naive CD4+ T cells from PBMCs. As to subset: CD45RA+ positively selected. CDR3 nucleotides: TGTGCCTGGAGGGACTCCAGGCGTTCCGGGAAACTGTTTTTT. This codes for CAWRDSRRSGKLFF.